The T cell receptor beta chain described here comes from a study of T-cell reconstitution after alpha-beta-depleted transplantation in children. Unique molecular identifiers were incorporated during preparation of the TCRbeta library. A single record per CDR3 protein comes from TCRdb applying MiXCR to the PCR reads. The sample shows about 600,000 distinct CDR3 sequences, roughly 10% of them seen only once. Looked up from germline, CDR1 is SGHVS and CDR2 is FNYEAQ. This CDR3 region has 13 residues. The trim removed 3 bases at V and 12 bases at J, leaving 11 bases unmatched. The chain is built from TRBV7-6 and TRBJ2-7; 7 positions agree with TRBD1. The source is a human donor who donated a stem cell graft to a child with acute myeloid leukemia. This specimen consisted of PBMCs from the stem cell graft donor, obtained from the stem cell graft. The CDR3 reads CASSLGTAPQAYF. The CDR3, as DNA: TGTGCCAGCAGCTTGGGGACAGCACCCCAGGCGTACTTC.